This T cell receptor beta chain was found in a study of T cell changes during pregnancy in multiple sclerosis. From germline, CDR1 is SGHTA and CDR2 FQGNSA. Trimming took 1 base from V and 4 from J, leaving 16 bases between them. The length of the CDR3 is 16 residues. The repertoire was sequenced with immunoSEQ multiplex PCR; TCRdb's copy has only in-frame clones and lacks some. The table shows approximately 44,000 clones, with 80% to 95% occurring only once. J is TRBJ2-5 and V is TRBV7-2; D is perhaps TRBD2 (5 bases). The clonotype originates from a female donor with multiple sclerosis, enrolled in a pregnancy study. The material was CD4+ T cells from peripheral blood mononuclear cells, obtained before pregnancy. CDR3 sequence (DNA): TGTGCCAGCAGCTTAGGGACCACGGGAAGAGGAGAGACCCAGTACTTC. It codes for CASSLGTTGRGETQYF.